This TCR beta chain was recovered during a study of spatial heterogeneity in lung cancer. Study context: Consistent detection of more beta-chain than alpha-chain sequences was observed.

Time point described: sample taken at primary tumor resection. In each case, whole RNA from tumor, nontumor lung or frozen PBMC was sequenced unsorted. TCRdb fed the 5' RACE reads into MiXCR, producing one record per CDR3 protein. The top ten clones hold about 45% of a sample with thousands of distinct CDR3 sequences, over 7% of them seen once. The CDR3 length is 14 residues. CDR1 MNHEY and CDR2 SVGEGT come from the germline V gene. The trim removed 6 bases at V and 7 bases at J, leaving 7 bases unmatched. Regarding this clonotype: With the library built for alpha chains, this beta chain is off target and its frequency is not meaningful.

The sample here was PBMCs, taken at surgery. The sequence derives from a male donor with early-stage non-small cell lung cancer. The J gene is TRBJ1-5, the V gene TRBV6-2 or TRBV6-3; 9 bases map to TRBD1. The CDR3 DNA is TGTGCCAGCAGGGGGACAGGGAACGGGCAGCCCCAGCATTTT. Amino acid sequence: CASRGTGNGQPQHF.